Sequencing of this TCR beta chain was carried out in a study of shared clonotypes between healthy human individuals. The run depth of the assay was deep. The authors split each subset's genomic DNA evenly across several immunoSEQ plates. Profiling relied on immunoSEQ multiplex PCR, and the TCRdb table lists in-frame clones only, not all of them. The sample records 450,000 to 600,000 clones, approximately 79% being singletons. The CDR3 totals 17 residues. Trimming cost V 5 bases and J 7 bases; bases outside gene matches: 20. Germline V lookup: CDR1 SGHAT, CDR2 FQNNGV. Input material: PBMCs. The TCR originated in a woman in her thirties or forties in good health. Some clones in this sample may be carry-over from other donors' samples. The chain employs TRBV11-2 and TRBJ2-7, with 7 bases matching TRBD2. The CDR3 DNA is TGTGCCAGCAGCGCCCCGGGGGGTCTAGCGGTGGGCGGGGAGCAGTACTTC. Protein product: CASSAPGGLAVGGEQYF.